Listed below are T cell receptor beta chains from one sample, sequenced in a study of cytomegalovirus exposure and HLA in healthy donors. Here immunoSEQ multiplex PCR was the method, and the copy in TCRdb shows in-frame clones only, minus some. The sample has roughly 150,000 clones, 60% to 85% seen once. Sequencing was carried out using PBMCs. The receptors originated from a man in his thirties or forties in good health and CMV-seronegative. CDR3s include the opening cysteine and the closing phenylalanine or tryptophan. Fields, in order: D gene, V gene, CDR3 length, J gene, clone size, CDR3 protein, CDR3 DNA. D genes are given only for firm matches. A clone size is listed for some rows: how often the clone was seen (once, few, many), or a class if it is expanded.

D: -
V: TRBV6-5
length: 15
J: TRBJ1-3
size: -
CDR3: CASSYQGISGNTIYF
DNA: TGTGCCAGCAGTTACCAGGGGATCTCTGGAAACACCATATATTTT

D: -
V: TRBV2
length: 13
J: TRBJ2-1
size: -
CDR3: CASRRETGGEQFF
DNA: TGTGCCAGCAGACGGGAGACCGGGGGTGAGCAGTTCTTC

D: -
V: TRBV11-1
length: 15
J: TRBJ2-2
size: -
CDR3: CASSLLGGNTGELFF
DNA: TGTGCCAGCAGCTTACTCGGGGGGAACACCGGGGAGCTGTTTTTT

D: TRBD1
V: TRBV14
length: 14
J: TRBJ1-1
size: few
CDR3: CASSLRTGSTEAFF
DNA: TGTGCCAGCAGCCTTCGGACAGGGAGCACTGAAGCTTTCTTT

D: -
V: TRBV28
length: 14
J: TRBJ2-7
size: -
CDR3: CASTTTLGGYEQYF
DNA: TGTGCCAGCACTACCACCTTGGGGGGCTACGAGCAGTACTTC

D: TRBD2
V: TRBV5-6
length: 17
J: TRBJ2-3
size: -
CDR3: CASSSIAGGPSTDTQYF
DNA: TGTGCCAGCAGTTCTATAGCGGGAGGGCCCTCAACAGATACGCAGTATTTT

D: -
V: TRBV7-6
length: 15
J: TRBJ2-6
size: few
CDR3: CASSSSYSGANGLTF
DNA: TGTGCCAGCAGCTCAAGTTACTCTGGGGCCAACGGCCTGACTTTC

D: TRBD1
V: TRBV6-5
length: 15
J: TRBJ2-5
size: -
CDR3: CASGSTGTGKETQYF
DNA: TGTGCCAGCGGGTCAACCGGGACAGGGAAAGAGACCCAGTACTTC

D: TRBD1
V: TRBV6-1
length: 14
J: TRBJ2-7
size: -
CDR3: CATSRDRGFGEQYF
DNA: TGTGCCACCTCGAGGGACAGGGGATTTGGTGAGCAGTACTTC

D: -
V: TRBV4-1
length: 13
J: TRBJ2-7
size: -
CDR3: CASSQALTYEQYF
DNA: TGCGCCAGCAGCCAAGCTTTAACCTACGAGCAGTACTTC

D: -
V: TRBV30
length: 11
J: TRBJ1-1
size: -
CDR3: CAWSGSTEAFF
DNA: TGTGCCTGGAGTGGGAGCACTGAAGCTTTCTTT

D: -
V: TRBV29-1
length: 13
J: TRBJ2-3
size: few
CDR3: CSVEGDTTDTQYF
DNA: TGCAGCGTTGAAGGGGACACCACAGATACGCAGTATTTT

D: -
V: TRBV27
length: 16
J: TRBJ1-1
size: -
CDR3: CASSPYGTPKERGAFF
DNA: TGTGCCAGCAGCCCGTACGGGACACCCAAGGAGAGGGGAGCTTTCTTT

D: TRBD1
V: TRBV6-1
length: 14
J: TRBJ1-2
size: -
CDR3: CASSTRGLNYGYTF
DNA: TGTGCCAGCAGTACCAGGGGGTTAAACTATGGCTACACCTTC

D: -
V: TRBV6-5
length: 14
J: TRBJ1-5
size: once
CDR3: CASSSAGDNQPQHF
DNA: TGTGCCAGCAGTTCAGCAGGTGACAATCAGCCCCAGCATTTT

D: -
V: TRBV19
length: 15
J: TRBJ2-3
size: -
CDR3: CASSPPRGADDTQYF
DNA: TGTGCCAGTAGTCCTCCTCGGGGGGCAGACGATACGCAGTATTTT

D: -
V: TRBV2
length: 12
J: TRBJ1-1
size: -
CDR3: CASSLTGPEAFF
DNA: TGTGCCAGCAGTCTTACAGGTCCCGAAGCTTTCTTT

D: -
V: TRBV28
length: 17
J: TRBJ1-3
size: few
CDR3: CASSRIRQSNSGNTIYF
DNA: TGTGCCAGCAGTAGAATAAGACAGTCAAATTCTGGAAACACCATATATTTT

D: -
V: TRBV4-2
length: 16
J: TRBJ2-7
size: -
CDR3: CASSQEGPRFSYEQYF
DNA: TGTGCCAGCAGCCAAGAGGGTCCTAGGTTCTCCTACGAGCAGTACTTC

D: -
V: TRBV27
length: 15
J: TRBJ1-6
size: -
CDR3: CASSIQGLGNSPLHF
DNA: TGTGCCAGCAGTATTCAGGGGCTGGGGAATTCACCCCTCCACTTT

D: -
V: TRBV28
length: 16
J: TRBJ2-3
size: -
CDR3: CASSFSPGPAGDTQYF
DNA: TGTGCCAGCAGTTTCTCCCCTGGGCCCGCGGGGGATACGCAGTATTTT

D: TRBD2
V: TRBV6-4
length: 14
J: TRBJ2-3
size: -
CDR3: CASSPGLASDTQYF
DNA: TGTGCCAGCTCACCGGGACTAGCATCAGATACGCAGTATTTT

D: -
V: TRBV7-3
length: 14
J: TRBJ2-1
size: -
CDR3: CASSSGGEADEQFF
DNA: TGTGCCAGCAGCTCGGGTGGGGAGGCCGATGAGCAGTTCTTC

D: TRBD1
V: TRBV28
length: 15
J: TRBJ2-5
size: -
CDR3: CASRGQSGGQETQYF
DNA: TGTGCCAGCAGAGGACAGTCAGGGGGCCAAGAGACCCAGTACTTC

D: TRBD1
V: TRBV7-6
length: 14
J: TRBJ2-1
size: -
CDR3: CASSRDRAYNEQFF
DNA: TGTGCCAGCAGCCGGGACAGGGCTTACAATGAGCAGTTCTTC

D: TRBD2
V: TRBV11-2
length: 13
J: TRBJ2-2
size: -
CDR3: CASSSWGGGELFF
DNA: TGTGCCAGCAGCTCCTGGGGGGGCGGGGAGCTGTTTTTT

D: -
V: TRBV7-9
length: 12
J: TRBJ1-1
size: -
CDR3: CASSFGSTEAFF
DNA: TGTGCCAGCAGCTTCGGGAGTACTGAAGCTTTCTTT

D: -
V: TRBV5-1
length: 13
J: TRBJ1-5
size: -
CDR3: CASSRDSNQPQHF
DNA: TGCGCCAGCAGCCGAGATAGCAATCAGCCCCAGCATTTT

D: TRBD1
V: TRBV9
length: 14
J: TRBJ1-2
size: -
CDR3: CASSVTGANYGYTF
DNA: TGTGCCAGCAGCGTAACAGGGGCCAACTATGGCTACACCTTC

D: TRBD1
V: TRBV15
length: 16
J: TRBJ2-2
size: -
CDR3: CATKTGTGLDTGELFF
DNA: TGTGCCACCAAGACCGGGACAGGATTGGACACCGGGGAGCTGTTTTTT

D: TRBD2
V: TRBV9
length: 18
J: TRBJ2-1
size: -
CDR3: CASSVSGTSGGSYNEQFF
DNA: TGTGCCAGCAGCGTCTCCGGGACTAGCGGGGGATCCTACAATGAGCAGTTCTTC

D: -
V: TRBV27
length: 14
J: TRBJ1-2
size: few
CDR3: CASSPSQVAYGYTF
DNA: TGTGCCAGCAGTCCGTCACAGGTGGCCTATGGCTACACCTTC

D: TRBD2
V: TRBV19
length: 16
J: TRBJ2-6
size: -
CDR3: CASSTIGLAEPHVLTF
DNA: TGTGCCAGTAGTACTATTGGACTAGCGGAGCCCCACGTCCTGACTTTC

D: TRBD1
V: TRBV9
length: 13
J: TRBJ1-5
size: -
CDR3: CASARGDNQPQHF
DNA: TGTGCCAGCGCCAGGGGGGACAATCAGCCCCAGCATTTT

D: TRBD2
V: TRBV5-4
length: 17
J: TRBJ2-2
size: -
CDR3: CASSGPLAGGPGGELFF
DNA: TGTGCCAGCAGCGGGCCTCTAGCGGGGGGGCCTGGCGGGGAGCTGTTTTTT

D: TRBD2
V: TRBV7-9
length: 13
J: TRBJ2-1
size: -
CDR3: CASSLLTSGEQFF
DNA: TGTGCCAGCAGCTTACTGACTAGCGGGGAGCAGTTCTTC

D: -
V: TRBV18
length: 14
J: TRBJ1-1
size: -
CDR3: CASSPPGSFSEAFF
DNA: TGTGCCAGCTCACCACCGGGCAGTTTCTCTGAAGCTTTCTTT

D: TRBD1
V: TRBV11-2
length: 16
J: TRBJ2-2
size: -
CDR3: CASSLQGGLWTGELFF
DNA: TGTGCCAGCAGTCTCCAAGGGGGCTTGTGGACCGGGGAGCTGTTTTTT

D: -
V: TRBV7-9
length: 12
J: TRBJ1-2
size: few
CDR3: CASSRQDNGYTF
DNA: TGTGCCAGCAGCAGACAGGACAATGGCTACACCTTC

D: -
V: TRBV19
length: 15
J: TRBJ2-2
size: -
CDR3: CASSVGTMNTGELFF
DNA: TGTGCCAGTAGTGTCGGGACAATGAACACCGGGGAGCTGTTTTTT

D: -
V: TRBV28
length: 15
J: TRBJ1-6
size: -
CDR3: CASQRLPSYNSPLHF
DNA: TGTGCCAGCCAGCGACTGCCCTCCTATAATTCACCCCTCCACTTT